This T cell receptor (beta chain) was obtained from a study of cytomegalovirus exposure and HLA in healthy donors. On this clone: Its specificity is unknown.

Whole-study findings and limits: It was taken for granted in presence/absence analyses that sequencing depth across donors was roughly uniform. As a later analysis revealed, most CMV-associated TCR beta chains appeared HLA-restricted.

From germline, CDR1 is SQVTM and CDR2 ANQGSEA. The CDR3 consists of 12 residues. With 6 bases clipped from V and 4 bases from J, the junction kept 3 bases outside the gene matches. The PCR ran on 60 Vbeta and 13 Jbeta primers. Here immunoSEQ multiplex PCR was the method, and the copy in TCRdb shows in-frame clones only, minus some. Of tens of thousands of clones listed, about 67% were seen once; the top ten hold about a third. This chain connects TRBV29-1 to TRBJ2-7; 10 bases line up with TRBD1. Material for sequencing was PBMCs. This TCR came from a man aged 35-49 years in good health and CMV-seropositive. The CDR3 is CSVWDRGYEQYF. DNA for the CDR3: TGCAGCGTCTGGGACAGGGGTTACGAGCAGTACTTC.